A selection of T cell receptor beta chains follows, all from one sample in a study of blood T cell repertoires in COVID-19. Clones were read by immunoSEQ multiplex PCR, and TCRdb kept only the in-frame ones, dropping some. The sample lists fewer than 250,000 clones, 70% to 90% occurring once. Sequencing was performed on peripheral blood. These receptors were collected from a man between 45 and 60 years old with COVID-19, enrolled during active disease. CDR3s include the opening cysteine and the closing phenylalanine or tryptophan. A D gene is named only where the DNA matches it firmly. Expanded clones are given a class, and other clones once, few, many or no size at all.

NA	TRBV7-3	NA	TRBJ2-1	TGTGCCAGCAGCTCGACAGCCACCCCGCGGAATGAGCAGTTCTTC	CASSSTATPRNEQFF
NA	TRBV7-9	TRBD1	TRBJ1-4	TGTGCCAGCAGCCACCGGGACAGTCCAGGGGAAAAACTGTTTTTT	CASSHRDSPGEKLFF
NA	TRBV27	NA	TRBJ2-7	TGTGCCAGCAGTTCCACAGGTTTGTTGTCCTACGAGCAGTACTTC	CASSSTGLLSYEQYF
NA	TRBV6-5	TRBD1	TRBJ2-2	TGTGCCAGCAGGGGACAGGTGAACACCGGGGAGCTGTTTTTT	CASRGQVNTGELFF
NA	TRBV29-1	NA	TRBJ2-5	TGCAGCGTTGAAGAAACTGCTAGGGGGTTCGGAGAGACCCAGTACTTC	CSVEETARGFGETQYF
few	TRBV3-1/TRBV3-2	TRBD2	TRBJ2-1	TGTGCCAGCAGCCAAGGGGCTAGCGGAAATGAGCAGTTCTTC	CASSQGASGNEQFF
once	TRBV2	TRBD2	TRBJ2-5	TGTGCCAGCACCGGGACTAGCGGAGCCCGGGAGACCCAGTACTTC	CASTGTSGARETQYF
NA	TRBV3-1/TRBV3-2	NA	TRBJ2-3	TGTGCCAGCAGCCAGTCGGGACTCTACACAGATACGCAGTATTTT	CASSQSGLYTDTQYF
NA	TRBV30	TRBD1	TRBJ1-2	TGTGCCTGGACCGGGACAGGCTATGGCTACACCTTC	CAWTGTGYGYTF
NA	TRBV9	TRBD2	TRBJ2-5	TGTGCCAGCAGCGTAGGCGGGAGGTTTCCCTCCCAAGAGACCCAGTACTTC	CASSVGGRFPSQETQYF
few	TRBV2	TRBD1	TRBJ1-2	TGTGCCAGCAGTAGCGGACAGGGAATTCATGGCTACACCTTC	CASSSGQGIHGYTF
NA	TRBV6-5	TRBD1	TRBJ1-2	TGTGCCAGCAGCCTACGGACAGGGCCGAACTATGGCTACACCTTC	CASSLRTGPNYGYTF
NA	TRBV28	TRBD2	TRBJ2-1	TGTGCCAGCACCCGGGGGGGCCCCTACAATGAGCAGTTCTTC	CASTRGGPYNEQFF
NA	TRBV28	NA	TRBJ1-5	TGTGCCAGCAGTCACCCGGACAGATATCAGCCCCAGCATTTT	CASSHPDRYQPQHF
NA	TRBV12-5	NA	TRBJ2-7	TGTGCTAGTGGTCCACACCCCACCTACGAGCAGTACTTC	CASGPHPTYEQYF
NA	TRBV3-1/TRBV3-2	TRBD1	TRBJ1-2	TGTGCCAGCAGCCAAGAGGGGACAGCCGATGGCTACACCTTC	CASSQEGTADGYTF
NA	TRBV24-1	TRBD1	TRBJ1-3	TGTGCCACCAGTGATGGGGACAGGTCCGGAAACACCATATATTTT	CATSDGDRSGNTIYF
NA	TRBV19	TRBD2	TRBJ2-1	TGTGCCAGTAGTATTCGAGCGGGAGGGGGCAATGAGCAGTTCTTC	CASSIRAGGGNEQFF
NA	TRBV6-5	NA	TRBJ1-2	TGTGCCAGCAGTTACAGGGGTACGGGCTACACCTTC	CASSYRGTGYTF
NA	TRBV27	TRBD1	TRBJ1-2	TGTGCCAGCAGTTCCCCCGGGACAGCGGCCGTTGGCTACACCTTC	CASSSPGTAAVGYTF
NA	TRBV9	NA	TRBJ2-1	TGTGCCAGCAGCGTTCACGGACTAATCAACAATGAGCAGTTCTTC	CASSVHGLINNEQFF
NA	TRBV6-1	TRBD1	TRBJ2-1	TGTGCCAGCAGTGAACACCGGACAGGGGTTGGGTACAATGAGCAGTTCTTC	CASSEHRTGVGYNEQFF
NA	TRBV5-6	NA	TRBJ2-2	TGTGCCAGCAGCTTGCCCAACTCCGGGGAGCTGTTTTTT	CASSLPNSGELFF
once	TRBV5-8	NA	TRBJ1-6	TGTGCCAGCAGCTTGGGGGCCGGATCAAAGAATTCACCCCTCCACTTT	CASSLGAGSKNSPLHF
NA	TRBV5-6	NA	TRBJ2-1	TGTGCCAGCAGCTTGGCCGCCCAGGGGTTCTCCTACAATGAGCAGTTCTTC	CASSLAAQGFSYNEQFF
NA	TRBV28	NA	TRBJ1-4	TGTGCCAGCAGCCAGGGAGGTGGCGGGAAACTGTTTTTT	CASSQGGGGKLFF
NA	TRBV4-1	NA	TRBJ2-1	TGCGCCAGCGGGAGCTTAGTCTCCGGTGAGCAGTTCTTC	CASGSLVSGEQFF
NA	TRBV10-3	TRBD2	TRBJ2-7	TGTGCCATCAGGCCGGGACTAGGTTCCTACGAGCAGTACTTC	CAIRPGLGSYEQYF
NA	TRBV10-3	TRBD1	TRBJ1-4	TGTGCCATCAGGGGGACAGAGAATGAAAACCTGTTTTTT	CAIRGTENENLFF
NA	TRBV30	TRBD1	TRBJ1-5	TGTGCCGCTGGGACAGGGTCTGATCCTAACATAAATCAGCCCCAGCATTTT	CAAGTGSDPNINQPQHF